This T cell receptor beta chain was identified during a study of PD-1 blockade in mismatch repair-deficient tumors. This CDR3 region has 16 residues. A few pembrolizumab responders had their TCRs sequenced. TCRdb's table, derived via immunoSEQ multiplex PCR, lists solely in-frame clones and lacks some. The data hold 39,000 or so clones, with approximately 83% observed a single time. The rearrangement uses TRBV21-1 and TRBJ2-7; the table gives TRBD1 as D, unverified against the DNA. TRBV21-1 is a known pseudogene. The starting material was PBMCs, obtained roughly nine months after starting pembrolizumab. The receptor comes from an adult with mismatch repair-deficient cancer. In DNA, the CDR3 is TGTGCCAGCAGCAAGGCCCTGCACACCACCTTCTACGAGCAGTACTTC. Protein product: CASSKALHTTFYEQYF.